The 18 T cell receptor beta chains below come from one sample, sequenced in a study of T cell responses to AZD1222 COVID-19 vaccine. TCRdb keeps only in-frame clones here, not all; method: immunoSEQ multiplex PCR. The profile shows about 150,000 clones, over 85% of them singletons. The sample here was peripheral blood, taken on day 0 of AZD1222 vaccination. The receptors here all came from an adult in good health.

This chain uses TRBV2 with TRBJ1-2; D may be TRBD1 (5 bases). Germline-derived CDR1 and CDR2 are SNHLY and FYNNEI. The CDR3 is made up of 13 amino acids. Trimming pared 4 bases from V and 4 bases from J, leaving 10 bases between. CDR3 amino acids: CASSAQVAYGYTF. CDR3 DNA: TGTGCCAGCAGTGCACAGGTAGCCTATGGCTACACCTTC. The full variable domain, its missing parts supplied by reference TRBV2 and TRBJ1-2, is EPEVTQTPSHQVTQMGQEVILRCVPISNHLYFYWYRQILGQKVEFLVSFYNNEISEKSEIFDDQFSVERPDGSNFTLKIRSTKLEDSAMYFCASSAQVAYGYTFGSGTRLTVV.

The DNA of the CDR3 is TGTGCCAGCAGATCACTTACATCAGATAGCAATCAGCCCCAGCATTTT. It translates to CASRSLTSDSNQPQHF. This chain joins TRBV2 and TRBJ1-5; D is unclear. Looked up from germline, CDR1 is SNHLY and CDR2 is FYNNEI. The CDR3 length is 16 residues. Trimming cost V 6 bases and J 0 bases, with 15 bases left between them.

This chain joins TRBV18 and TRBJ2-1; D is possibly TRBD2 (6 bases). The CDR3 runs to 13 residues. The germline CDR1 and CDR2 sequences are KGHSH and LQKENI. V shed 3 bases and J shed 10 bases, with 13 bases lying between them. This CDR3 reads CASSPKPLAEQFF. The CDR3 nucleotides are TGTGCCAGCTCACCTAAGCCGCTAGCGGAGCAGTTCTTC. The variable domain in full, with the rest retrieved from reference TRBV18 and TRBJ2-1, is NAGVMQNPRHLVRRRGQEARLRCSPMKGHSHVYWYRQLPEEGLKFMVYLQKENIIDESGMPKERFSAEFPKEGPSILRIQQVVRGDSAAYFCASSPKPLAEQFFGPGTRLTVL.

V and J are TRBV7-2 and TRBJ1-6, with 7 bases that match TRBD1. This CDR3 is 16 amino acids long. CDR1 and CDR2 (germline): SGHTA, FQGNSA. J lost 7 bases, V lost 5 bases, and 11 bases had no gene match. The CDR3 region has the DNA TGTGCCAGCAGCCCCAACCCAGGGGGACTCAATTCACCCCTCCACTTT. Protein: CASSPNPGGLNSPLHF.

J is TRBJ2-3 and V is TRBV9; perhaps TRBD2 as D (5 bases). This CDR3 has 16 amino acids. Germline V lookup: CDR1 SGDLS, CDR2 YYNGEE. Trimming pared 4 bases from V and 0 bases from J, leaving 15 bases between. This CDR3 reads CASSPWSRGSTDTQYF. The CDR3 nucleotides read TGTGCCAGCAGCCCCTGGAGCAGAGGGAGCACAGATACGCAGTATTTT. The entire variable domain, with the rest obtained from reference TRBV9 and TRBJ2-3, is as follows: DSGVTQTPKHLITATGQRVTLRCSPRSGDLSVYWYQQSLDQGLQFLIQYYNGEERAKGNILERFSAQQFPDLHSELNLSSLELGDSALYFCASSPWSRGSTDTQYFGPGTRLTVL.

The chain's CDR3 is CASSPRVPMNTEAFF. The DNA of the CDR3 is TGTGCCAGCAGCCCCCGGGTCCCCATGAACACTGAAGCTTTCTTT. V is TRBV11-2 and J is TRBJ1-1; D gene ambiguous. V lost 5 bases and J lost 0, with 13 bases in between. Germline CDR1 and CDR2: SGHAT and FQNNGV. This CDR3 is 15 amino acids long.

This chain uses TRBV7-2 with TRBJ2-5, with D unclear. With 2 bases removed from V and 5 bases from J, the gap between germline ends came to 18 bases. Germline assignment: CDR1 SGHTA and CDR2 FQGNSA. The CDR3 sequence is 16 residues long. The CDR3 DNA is TGTGCCAGCAGCTTACCCCTGACGGAGCTTGGGGAGACCCAGTACTTC. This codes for CASSLPLTELGETQYF.

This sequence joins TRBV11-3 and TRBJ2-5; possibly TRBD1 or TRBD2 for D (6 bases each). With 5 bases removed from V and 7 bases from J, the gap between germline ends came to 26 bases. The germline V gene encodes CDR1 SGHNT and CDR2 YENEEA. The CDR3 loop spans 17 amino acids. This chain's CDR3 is CASSPIRGGRDSGTQYF. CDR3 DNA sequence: TGTGCCAGCAGCCCAATCCGAGGGGGGCGCGATTCAGGGACCCAGTACTTC.

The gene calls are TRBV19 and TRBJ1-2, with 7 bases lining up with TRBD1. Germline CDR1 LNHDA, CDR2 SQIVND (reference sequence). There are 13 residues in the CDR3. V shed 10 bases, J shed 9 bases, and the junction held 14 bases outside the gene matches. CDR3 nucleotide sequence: TGTGCCATTAAGGCCGGGACAGACGTACGCTACACCTTC. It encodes CAIKAGTDVRYTF.

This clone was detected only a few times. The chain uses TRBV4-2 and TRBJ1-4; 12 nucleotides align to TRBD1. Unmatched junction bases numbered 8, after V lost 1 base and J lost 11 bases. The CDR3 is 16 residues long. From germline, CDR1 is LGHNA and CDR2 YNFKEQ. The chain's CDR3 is CASSQGRGDRGLKLFF. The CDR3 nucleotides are TGTGCCAGCAGCCAAGGTCGGGGGGACAGGGGGCTGAAACTGTTTTTT.

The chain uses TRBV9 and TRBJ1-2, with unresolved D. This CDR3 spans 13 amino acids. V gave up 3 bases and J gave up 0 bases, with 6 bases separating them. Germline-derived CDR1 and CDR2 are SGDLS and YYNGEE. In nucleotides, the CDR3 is TGTGCCAGCAGCGCAAGGGCTAACTATGGCTACACCTTC. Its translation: CASSARANYGYTF.

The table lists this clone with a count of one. The CDR3 nucleotides read TGTGCCAGCAGCCTGCCGGTTGGCTATGGCTACACCTTC. Translated, it gives CASSLPVGYGYTF. The rearrangement joins TRBV12-3 or TRBV12-4 to TRBJ1-2; D uncertain. The CDR3 runs 13 residues. V lost 6 bases to trimming and J lost 4 bases, with 12 bases between them.

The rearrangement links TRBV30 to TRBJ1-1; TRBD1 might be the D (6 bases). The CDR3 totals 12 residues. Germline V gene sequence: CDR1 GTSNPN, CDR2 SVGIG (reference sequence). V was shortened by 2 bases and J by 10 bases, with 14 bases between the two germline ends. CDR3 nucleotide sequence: TGTGCCTGGAGTCACGGGGGGCCGGGAGCTTTCTTT. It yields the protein CAWSHGGPGAFF.

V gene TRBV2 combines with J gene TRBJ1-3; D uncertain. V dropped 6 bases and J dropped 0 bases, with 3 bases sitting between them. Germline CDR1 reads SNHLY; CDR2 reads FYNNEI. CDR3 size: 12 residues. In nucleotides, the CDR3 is TGTGCCAGCAGGGACTCTGGAAACACCATATATTTT. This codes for CASRDSGNTIYF.

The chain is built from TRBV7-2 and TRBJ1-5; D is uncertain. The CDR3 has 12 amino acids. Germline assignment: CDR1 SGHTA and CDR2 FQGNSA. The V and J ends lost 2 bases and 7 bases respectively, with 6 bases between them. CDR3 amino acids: CASSLPKQPQHF. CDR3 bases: TGTGCCAGCAGCTTACCGAAGCAGCCCCAGCATTTT.

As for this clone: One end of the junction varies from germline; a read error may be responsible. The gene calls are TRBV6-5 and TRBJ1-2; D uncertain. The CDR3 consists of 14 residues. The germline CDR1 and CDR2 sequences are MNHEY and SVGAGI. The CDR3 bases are TGTGCCAGCAGTTACTGGGCGCGCCACGGTCGTTTCCCCTTC. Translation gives CASSYWARHGRFPF.

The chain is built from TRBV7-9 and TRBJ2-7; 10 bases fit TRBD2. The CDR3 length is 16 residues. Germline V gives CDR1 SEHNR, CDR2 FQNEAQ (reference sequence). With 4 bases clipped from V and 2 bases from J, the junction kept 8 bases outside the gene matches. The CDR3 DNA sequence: TGTGCCAGCAGCTCCTTAGCGGGAGGAGGGACCTACGAGCAGTACTTC. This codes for CASSSLAGGGTYEQYF.

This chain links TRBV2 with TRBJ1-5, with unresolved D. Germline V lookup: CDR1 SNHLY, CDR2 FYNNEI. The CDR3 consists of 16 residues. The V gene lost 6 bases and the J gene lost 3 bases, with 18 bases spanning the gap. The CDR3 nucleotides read TGTGCCAGCAGCGTGGAGGGTGGGGTTAACAATCAGCCCCAGCATTTT. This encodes CASSVEGGVNNQPQHF.